The table lists the clone carrying this TCR beta chain with a few counts. The CDR3 loop spans 14 amino acids. From germline, CDR1 is WSHSY and CDR2 SAAADI. The ends were cut back, 5 bases at V and 4 bases at J, with 14 bases in the middle. This sample is part of a study of T cells after yellow fever vaccination. TCRdb re-called the 5' RACE reads through MiXCR, storing one row per CDR3 protein. The sample lists some 120,000 distinct CDR3 sequences, over 12% seen once, with more than 40% in the top ten. Here the sequenced sample was CD8+ T cells sorted from PBMCs, taken 5 days after the yellow fever booster vaccination. The sequence was obtained from a man aged 18 to 30 who received the YFV17D yellow fever vaccine. This sequence joins TRBV10-2 and TRBJ2-5; a possible D gene is TRBD2 (6 bases). The CDR3 is CASSTGGRRETQYF. The CDR3 DNA is TGCGCCAGCAGTACCGGGGGACGCAGAGAGACCCAGTACTTC.